Following are 26 T cell receptor beta chains from one sample sequenced in a study of blood T cell repertoires in COVID-19. Libraries were prepared by immunoSEQ multiplex PCR; TCRdb keeps only in-frame clonotypes and omits some of them. The sample comprises roughly 39,000 clones, more than 75% of which are singletons, and 24% rests with the top ten. Sequencing was performed on peripheral blood. These receptors were taken from a middle-aged man with active or convalescent COVID-19.

This sequence joins TRBV27 and TRBJ2-1; TRBD1 agrees at 8 bases. There are 13 residues in the CDR3. With 4 bases clipped from V and 14 bases from J, the junction kept 10 bases outside the gene matches. Germline CDR1 MNHEY, CDR2 SMNVEV (reference sequence). The CDR3 protein is CASSSGQGGVEFF. CDR3 DNA sequence: TGTGCCAGCAGTTCCGGACAGGGAGGAGTGGAGTTCTTC.

J is TRBJ1-5 and V is TRBV4-2; 8 bases line up with TRBD1. This CDR3 comprises 13 residues. The J segment lost 6 bases and the V segment lost 4 bases, leaving 2 bases of the junction unmatched. Per the germline V gene, CDR1 is LGHNA and CDR2 is YNFKEQ. CDR3 loop: CASSRTGGQPQHF. CDR3 DNA: TGTGCCAGCAGCCGCACAGGGGGTCAGCCCCAGCATTTT.

The table lists this clone with many counts. The rearrangement links TRBV27 to TRBJ2-1, with 13 bases aligning to TRBD2. Looked up from germline, CDR1 is MNHEY and CDR2 is SMNVEV (reference sequence). V lost 8 bases and J lost 9; bases outside the gene matches: 7. This CDR3 has 14 residues. The CDR3 sequence: CASGTSGERGEQFF. In DNA, the CDR3 is TGTGCCAGCGGGACTAGCGGGGAAAGGGGTGAGCAGTTCTTC.

The DNA for the CDR3 is TGCGCCAGCAGCTCCCCCCAGGGAACCTACGAGCAGTACTTC. It specifies CASSSPQGTYEQYF. J is TRBJ2-7 and V is TRBV5-1, with D possibly being TRBD1 (5 bases). This CDR3 has 14 amino acids. Germline-derived CDR1 and CDR2 are SGHRS and YFSETQ. The ends were cut back, 3 bases at V and 2 bases at J, with 12 bases in the middle.

V gene TRBV9 combines with J gene TRBJ2-7, with 9 bases that match TRBD2. Germline CDR1 is SGDLS and CDR2 is YYNGEE. CDR3 length equals 15 residues. J lost 4 bases, V lost 0 bases, and 5 bases had no gene match. CDR3 residues: CASSVGASGDYEQYF. The CDR3 DNA reads as TGTGCCAGCAGCGTAGGGGCTAGCGGGGATTACGAGCAGTACTTC.

This chain uses TRBV27 with TRBJ1-5; D gene uncertain. Trimming took off 10 bases at V and 0 bases at J, with 10 bases between the two ends. The CDR3 loop spans 13 amino acids. Germline V gives CDR1 MNHEY, CDR2 SMNVEV (reference sequence). The CDR3 DNA is TGTGCCACGAGAAAAAATAGCAATCAGCCCCAGCATTTT. This encodes CATRKNSNQPQHF.

The chain recombines TRBV6-5 with TRBJ2-1; possibly TRBD2 for D (5 bases). The V end was cut by 0 bases, the J end by 6 bases, with 9 bases between. The CDR3 is made up of 14 amino acids. Germline V CDR1 and CDR2: MNHEY, SVGAGI. The CDR3 DNA sequence: TGTGCCAGCAGTTACTCGAGGCTAGCCAATGAGCAGTTCTTC. This translates into CASSYSRLANEQFF.

This chain connects TRBV6-5 to TRBJ1-5, with 7 bases fitting TRBD1. Trimming cost V 7 bases and J 7 bases; bases outside gene matches: 10. Per the germline V gene, CDR1 is MNHEY and CDR2 is SVGAGI. The CDR3 spans 14 residues. In DNA, the CDR3 is TGTGCCAGCATCCCCGGACAGGATTGGCAGCCCCAGCATTTT. It translates to CASIPGQDWQPQHF.

The chain carries TRBV4-1 and TRBJ2-4, with TRBD1 identical over 8 bases. Germline V gene data show CDR1 as MGHRA and CDR2 as YSYEKL. This CDR3 has 18 amino acids. V gave up 1 base and J gave up 0 bases; unmatched junction bases: 8. The CDR3 coding sequence is TGCGCCAGCAGCCAAGGTCTACCCAGGGGGCTAGCCAAAAACATTCAGTACTTC. Protein sequence: CASSQGLPRGLAKNIQYF.

This sequence joins TRBV15 and TRBJ1-5; D may be TRBD1 (5 bases). Germline loops: CDR1 LNHNV, CDR2 YYDKDF (reference sequence). This CDR3 contains 17 residues. The V gene lost 1 base and the J gene lost 7 bases, with 20 bases spanning the gap. The CDR3 DNA sequence: TGTGCCACCAGCAGAGCCGGGGGGACGGGGCAGATCCAGCCCCAGCATTTT. Its translation: CATSRAGGTGQIQPQHF.

This chain joins TRBV5-1 and TRBJ1-3; TRBD1 might be the D (6 bases). Germline lookup yields CDR1 SGHRS and CDR2 YFSETQ. This CDR3 contains 16 residues. V lost 0 bases, J lost 4 bases, and 14 bases lay in between. The CDR3 spells CASSLDGQGQGNTIYF. The CDR3, as DNA: TGCGCCAGCAGCTTGGATGGGCAGGGGCAAGGAAACACCATATATTTT.

The gene calls are TRBV11-3 and TRBJ2-4; 8 bases are shared with TRBD1. The ends lost 1 base at V and 9 bases at J; junction bases unmatched: 5. The V gene's germline CDR1 is SGHNT and CDR2 YENEEA. CDR3 length: 14 amino acids. In DNA, the CDR3 is TGTGCCAGCAGCTTAGGTCAGGGGGCTGGCATTCAGTACTTC. It encodes CASSLGQGAGIQYF.

This chain uses TRBV7-2 with TRBJ2-2; 8 nucleotides align to TRBD2. V trimming: 1 base; J trimming: 6 bases; junction bases outside the gene matches: 10. The CDR3 extends over 17 amino acids. The germline V gene encodes CDR1 SGHTA and CDR2 FQGNSA. CDR3 in DNA: TGTGCCAGCAGCTTAGATGGTAGCGGGGCAATTGCCGGGGAGCTGTTTTTT. Its protein product is CASSLDGSGAIAGELFF. Supplemented by reference TRBV7-2 and TRBJ2-2, the full variable domain reads GAGVSQSPSNKVTEKGKDVELRCDPISGHTALYWYRQSLGQGLEFLIYFQGNSAPDKSGLPSDRFSAERTGGSVSTLTIQRTQQEDSAVYLCASSLDGSGAIAGELFFGEGSRLTVL.

J is TRBJ2-7 and V is TRBV6-5; 9 bases map to TRBD2. With 8 bases clipped from V and 1 base from J, the junction kept 6 bases outside the gene matches. The CDR3 contains 14 residues. Germline V gene lookup returns CDR1 MNHEY and CDR2 SVGAGI. DNA for the CDR3: TGTGCCAGCGTTAAGACTAGCGGTTCCTACGAGCAGTACTTC. This gives the protein CASVKTSGSYEQYF.

J is TRBJ2-2 and V is TRBV7-6; D not resolved. CDR1 and CDR2 (germline): SGHVS, FNYEAQ. Trimming shortened V by 4 bases and J by 7 bases, and 13 bases separated the two germline ends. The CDR3 covers 14 residues. This CDR3 reads CASSSEGVRGELFF. For the CDR3, the DNA is TGTGCCAGCAGCTCGGAAGGAGTACGCGGGGAGCTGTTTTTT.

This chain connects TRBV19 to TRBJ2-3; TRBD2 matches at 13 bases. The CDR3 loop spans 16 amino acids. Germline-derived CDR1 and CDR2 are LNHDA and SQIVND (reference sequence). V shed 4 bases, J shed 8 bases, and the junction held 9 bases outside the gene matches. The CDR3, as DNA: TGTGCCAGTAGTACCGCCCTCGGACTAGCGGGAGTTACGCAGTATTTT. Its translation is CASSTALGLAGVTQYF.

V usage is TRBV20-1 and J usage is TRBJ1-5; no definite D call. This CDR3 is 14 amino acids long. Germline CDR1 reads DFQATT; CDR2 reads SNEGSKA (reference sequence). Trimming took off 3 bases at V and 3 bases at J, with 12 bases between the two ends. CDR3 region: CSASQMRDNQPQHF. CDR3 DNA: TGCAGTGCTAGTCAGATGAGGGACAATCAGCCCCAGCATTTT.

The chain links TRBV6-6 to TRBJ1-6; tentatively, D is TRBD1 (5 bases). Germline V gene lookup returns CDR1 MNHNY and CDR2 SVGAGI (reference sequence). This CDR3 comprises 12 residues. Deletions cut 11 bases from V and 4 bases from J, with 9 bases between. This CDR3 reads CAGRQYNSPLHF. In DNA form, the CDR3 reads TGTGCCGGACGACAGTATAATTCACCCCTCCACTTT.

This sequence joins TRBV7-9 and TRBJ2-5; 10 bases fit TRBD2. Per the germline V gene, CDR1 is SEHNR and CDR2 is FQNEAQ (reference sequence). The V gene end was trimmed by 4 bases and the J gene end by 5 bases; junction bases not matched to a gene: 10. The CDR3 consists of 16 residues. The CDR3 reads CASSSLSGRRGETQYF. For the CDR3, the DNA is TGTGCCAGCAGCTCCCTTAGCGGGAGGAGGGGGGAGACCCAGTACTTC.

V usage is TRBV21-1 and J usage is TRBJ2-7; TRBD2 is the table's D call, not checked against the DNA. TRBV21-1 is an annotated pseudogene. The CDR3 totals 15 residues. The CDR3 DNA reads TGTGCCAGCAGCAAAGTCCTAGCGGGTTCGTGCGAGCAGTACTTC. Protein product: CASSKVLAGSCEQYF.

The chain uses TRBV15 and TRBJ1-2; D unresolved. Trimming stripped 0 bases from V and 9 bases from J, with 14 bases between. Germline CDR1 is LNHNV and CDR2 is YYDKDF (reference sequence). The CDR3 has 14 amino acids. This chain's CDR3 is CATSRDVQANRYTF. In DNA, the CDR3 is TGTGCCACCAGCAGAGATGTTCAGGCAAACCGCTACACCTTC.

This clone was found a few times. The rearrangement joins TRBV4-1 to TRBJ1-1; D is perhaps TRBD1 (6 bases). Trimming took off 1 base at V and 1 base at J, with 16 bases between the two ends. Germline V gene sequence: CDR1 MGHRA, CDR2 YSYEKL. This CDR3 is 17 amino acids long. The CDR3 spells CASSQVLKNRENTEAFF. CDR3 DNA sequence: TGCGCCAGCAGCCAAGTCTTAAAAAACAGGGAGAACACTGAAGCTTTCTTT.

This chain joins TRBV25-1 and TRBJ1-1, with 9 bases identical to TRBD1. The junction had 4 bases not matched to a gene; V was cut back by 2 bases and J by 0 bases. This CDR3 is built from 16 residues. The germline CDR1 and CDR2 sequences are MGHDK and SYGVNS. The CDR3 loop is CASSEPGTGMNTEAFF. The DNA of the CDR3 is TGTGCCAGCAGTGAACCAGGGACAGGGATGAACACTGAAGCTTTCTTT.

V usage is TRBV20-1 and J usage is TRBJ1-1; D is ambiguous. The germline CDR1 and CDR2 sequences are DFQATT and SNEGSKA (reference sequence). Trimming stripped 4 bases from V and 0 bases from J, with 3 bases between. The CDR3 runs 11 residues. The CDR3 sequence is CSATMNTEAFF. The CDR3, as DNA: TGCAGTGCTACTATGAACACTGAAGCTTTCTTT.

V gene TRBV30 combines with J gene TRBJ1-2; perhaps TRBD1 as D (6 bases). V gave up 6 bases and J gave up 1 base, with 21 bases separating them. CDR1 GTSNPN and CDR2 SVGIG come from the germline V gene (reference sequence). The CDR3 has 16 residues. CDR3 amino acids: CACPDRLEGLNYGYTF. DNA of the CDR3: TGTGCCTGCCCAGACAGGCTAGAGGGCCTTAACTATGGCTACACCTTC.

The gene calls are TRBV19 and TRBJ1-1, with D perhaps TRBD1 (5 bases). This CDR3 is built from 15 residues. Germline CDR1 reads LNHDA; CDR2 reads SQIVND (reference sequence). The ends were cut back, 0 bases at V and 3 bases at J, with 11 bases in the middle. Here the CDR3 reads CASSIEVTVYTEAFF. CDR3 nucleotide sequence: TGTGCCAGTAGTATAGAGGTGACAGTCTACACTGAAGCTTTCTTT.